This note documents a single TCR beta chain sequence. This sample is part of a study of blood T cell repertoires in COVID-19. Study-level information: The samples span acute and convalescent COVID-19 from the United States, Italy and Spain. In each case, the material was cDNA or gDNA derived from T cells, B-cell-depleted T cells, or PBMCs.

Per the original data handling: From reference gene primer amplification, estimates of nucleated cell counts were derived. Produced via immunoSEQ multiplex PCR; TCRdb's table is partial and in-frame only. D and trimming were read from the DNA, whereas the V and J calls and clone size are those reported in that table. The sample holds 73,000 or so clones; around 70% are singletons and the top ten take approximately 20%. Sequencing used peripheral blood. The sequence was obtained from a man in his fifties or sixties with acute or convalescent COVID-19.

CDR3 nucleotides: TGTGCCAGTAGTACCACCGGGACAGGGGGCTCCTACGAGCAGTACTTC. Translation: CASSTTGTGGSYEQYF. The chain employs TRBV19 and TRBJ2-7, with 11 bases that match TRBD1. The CDR3 contains 16 residues. Trimming cost V 4 bases and J 0 bases; bases outside gene matches: 5. In germline, CDR1 is LNHDA, CDR2 SQIVND (reference sequence).